This TCR beta chain was obtained from a study of cytomegalovirus exposure and HLA in healthy donors (dated by TCRdb to the late 2010s). About the investigation overall: A later analysis indicated that the 100 to 150 validation repertoires were generated on the platform also employed for the approximately 700 repertoires of the first cohort. The study was designed to test whether signatures of past pathogen exposure could be identified by cataloging public T cell receptors. Besides the first cohort of some 670 subjects, a separate validation cohort made up of around 120 different subjects was used. To predict cytomegalovirus infection status, the study brought together high-throughput TCR immunosequencing, statistical association of individual TCRs with disease status, and machine learning. Broader findings and caveats from the paper: In vitro tests confirmed that a few of the cytomegalovirus-associated TCR beta chains recognize cytomegalovirus antigens. All 130 or so repertoires were used to score co-occurrence in the validation cohort in a later analysis, because that analysis had no HLA typing for the cohort. In a later analysis, TCRs clustered in the first cohort were found to also tend to co-occur in the approximately 110 validation repertoires, with 90% to 95% of cluster scores above 0. It was suggested by the authors that the approach could potentially be generalized to other disease states and immunological phenotypes. Most TCR sequences were observed very rarely across donors, whereas some public TCRs were present in many individuals. The classifier was reported to diagnose cytomegalovirus status with high specificity and sensitivity in both the original and validation cohorts. A total of roughly 160 TCR beta chains were listed by the study as associated with cytomegalovirus.

Trimming leaves V shorter by 5 bases and J shorter by 1 base, with the junction holding 8 bases beyond the gene matches. For CDR1 and CDR2, the germline V gene (reference sequence) lists SEHNR and FQNEAQ. The cysteine opens and the phenylalanine closes a CDR3 of 15 amino acids. The read is trimmed to its CDR3 DNA, 45 bases read in frame from base 1. Library preparation used the immunoSEQ multiplex PCR assay. On the study's bioinformatics: A statistical classification framework was built to diagnose cytomegalovirus status from the catalog of TCR beta chain sequences. This immuneACCESS table, as held by TCRdb, lists in-frame sequences with V and J called but not all clones. Of the missing ones, under half trace to an unresolved V gene in checked studies; the others have no known cause. The DNA was the basis for D and trimming; V, J and clone size are from that table. A total of fewer than 75,000 clones appear in this sample, around 96% of them only once. The top ten constitute 3.3% of the sample.

Separate from the approximately 700-subject first cohort, the validation cohort of about 130 subjects was the group to which the donors belonged. Regarding this clone: Which antigen it targets is not known. Per-base quality was not reported, and no clone a single base away is much larger than it.

Recombination joined TRBV7-9 with TRBJ2-7; 7 bases in the middle match TRBD1. Sequences were obtained from PBMCs. The source of this sequence is a man younger than 35 in good health and CMV-seronegative. The sequence in DNA is TGTGCCAGCAGCCCGAGTACAGGGGCTTCCTACGAGCAGTACTTC. Translated, this gives CASSPSTGASYEQYF.